This TCR beta chain emerged from a study of shared clonotypes between healthy human individuals. V gave up 6 bases and J gave up 4 bases; unmatched junction bases: 6. CDR1 is MNHEY and CDR2 is SMNVEV in the germline V gene (reference sequence). The CDR3 is 14 residues long. The repertoire was sequenced with immunoSEQ multiplex PCR; TCRdb's copy has only in-frame clones and lacks some. The sample records hundreds of thousands of clones, around 80% being singletons. The sequenced material came from PBMCs. This sequence originates from a woman aged 40-49 years in good health. Some clones in this sample may be carry-over from other donors' samples. The chain couples TRBV27 to TRBJ1-2, with 9 bases matching TRBD1. The CDR3, as DNA: TGTGCCAGCAGGGGACAGGGATTCCTCTATGGCTACACCTTC. This sequence encodes CASRGQGFLYGYTF.